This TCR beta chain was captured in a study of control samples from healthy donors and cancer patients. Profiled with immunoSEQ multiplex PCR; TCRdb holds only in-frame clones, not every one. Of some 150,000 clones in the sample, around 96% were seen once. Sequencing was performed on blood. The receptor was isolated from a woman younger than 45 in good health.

The CDR3 sequence: CASSPRQGTNGYTF. CDR3 nucleotide sequence: TGTGCCAGCAGCCCCAGACAGGGGACGAATGGCTACACCTTC. V and J are TRBV14 and TRBJ1-2, with TRBD1 identical over 8 bases. Germline values: CDR1 SGHDN, CDR2 FVKESK. Trimming took 4 bases from V and 6 from J; bases not matched to a gene: 7. The CDR3 has 14 residues.